This entry lists 25 T cell receptor beta chains sequenced from one sample in a study of siplizumab effects on memory and regulatory T cells (dated by TCRdb to about 2019). Library prep was done by the immunoSEQ multiplex PCR assay. TCRdb took over this immuneACCESS table, retaining in-frame rearrangements with V and J assigned. Such tables are incomplete; in checked studies, under half of the missing clones stem from an unresolved V gene, and the remainder is unexplained. The sample table contains 70,000 to 90,000 clones; only one count was recorded for around 93% of them. Around 5% of the sample belongs to the ten largest clones. Sequenced sample: CD8+ T cells sorted from blood. These receptors were collected from a human donor in good health.

Only one count was recorded for this clone. This chain uses TRBV9 with TRBJ2-2; TRBD1 agrees at 9 bases. The CDR3 sequence is 14 residues long. V was clipped by 3 bases and J by 7 bases; unmatched bases: 4. Germline CDR1 reads SGDLS; CDR2 reads YYNGEE. The CDR3 bases are TGTGCCAGCAGCGCCGGGACAGGGCTCGGGGAGCTGTTTTTT. Translating gives CASSAGTGLGELFF.

V usage is TRBV28 and J usage is TRBJ2-7, with TRBD1 matching 9 bases. J lost 0 bases, V lost 7 bases, and 4 bases had no gene match. CDR1 and CDR2 from the germline V gene are MDHEN and SYDVKM. The CDR3 is 14 amino acids. The CDR3 coding sequence is TGTGCCAGCACTCCGACAGGGGGCTCCTACGAGCAGTACTTC. Translation: CASTPTGGSYEQYF. The whole variable domain, filled in from reference TRBV28 and TRBJ2-7, reads DVKVTQSSRYLVKRTGEKVFLECVQDMDHENMFWYRQDPGLGLRLIYFSYDVKMKEKGDIPEGYSVSREKKERFSLILESASTNQTSMYLCASTPTGGSYEQYFGPGTRLTVT.

The chain combines TRBV7-6 with TRBJ2-1; 9 nucleotides align to TRBD2. The germline gives CDR1 SGHVS, CDR2 FNYEAQ. The CDR3 spans 17 residues. With V trimmed by 1 base and J by 2 bases, 6 bases remained unmatched. Written as DNA, the CDR3 is TGTGCCAGCAGCTTAGGTAGCGGGGGCCCCGCCTACAATGAGCAGTTCTTC. Translated: CASSLGSGGPAYNEQFF.

V gene TRBV9 combines with J gene TRBJ2-3; D uncertain. V was trimmed by 3 bases and J by 4 bases, leaving 6 bases between them. From germline, CDR1 is SGDLS and CDR2 YYNGEE. The CDR3 extends over 12 amino acids. CDR3 coding DNA: TGTGCCAGCAGCGACAATCCAGATACGCAGTATTTT. This translates into CASSDNPDTQYF.

The V and J genes are TRBV9 and TRBJ2-7; D uncertain. V gave up 2 bases and J gave up 5 bases, with 11 bases separating them. The CDR3 has 13 amino acids. CDR1 and CDR2 from the germline V gene are SGDLS and YYNGEE. The CDR3 reads CASSVGVAHEQYF. The CDR3 DNA sequence: TGTGCCAGCAGCGTGGGCGTAGCCCACGAGCAGTACTTC.

The V and J genes are TRBV7-9 and TRBJ2-7; D not resolved. The CDR3 is made up of 13 amino acids. Germline CDR1 is SEHNR and CDR2 is FQNEAQ (reference sequence). The V end lost 4 bases, the J end lost 3 bases, and 10 bases lay between the germline ends. CDR3 sequence reads: CASSSPGVYEQYF. In nucleotides, the CDR3 is TGTGCCAGCAGCTCACCTGGCGTCTACGAGCAGTACTTC.

The chain uses TRBV10-1 and TRBJ1-1; no clear D gene. Trimming removed 2 bases from V and 4 bases from J, with 20 bases in between. The CDR3 contains 17 residues. Germline V gene data show CDR1 as WNHNN and CDR2 as SYGVQD (reference sequence). CDR3 residues: CASSEKACREAATEAFF. CDR3 DNA: TGCGCCAGCAGTGAGAAAGCGTGTAGGGAAGCAGCCACTGAAGCTTTCTTT.

This sequence joins TRBV4-1 and TRBJ2-7, with D hard to call. The germline V and J ends were trimmed by 0 bases and 2 bases, with 8 bases remaining between them. The length of the CDR3 is 14 residues. CDR1 and CDR2 from the germline V gene are MGHRA and YSYEKL. CDR3 protein: CASSQDTQAYEQYF. CDR3 bases: TGCGCCAGCAGCCAAGATACCCAGGCCTACGAGCAGTACTTC.

This chain connects TRBV2 to TRBJ2-7; D possibly matches TRBD1 or TRBD2 (5 bases each). V gave up 5 bases and J gave up 3 bases, with 17 bases separating them. The CDR3 runs 15 residues. Germline-derived CDR1 and CDR2 are SNHLY and FYNNEI. This CDR3 reads CASSTSGTAFYEQYF. CDR3 in DNA: TGTGCCAGCAGTACTTCCGGGACGGCGTTCTACGAGCAGTACTTC.

J is TRBJ1-2 and V is TRBV30; D unresolved. The CDR3 runs 15 residues. Germline V lookup: CDR1 GTSNPN, CDR2 SVGIG (reference sequence). Trimming shortened V by 1 base and J by 4 bases, and 16 bases separated the two germline ends. The CDR3 bases are TGTGCCTGGAGTGACGAGCCGACCTTTTTCTATGGCTACACCTTC. It translates to CAWSDEPTFFYGYTF.

The chain has TRBV6-9 and TRBJ2-7; D possibly corresponds to TRBD2 (6 bases). The germline V gene has CDR1 MNHGY and CDR2 SVAAGI. The CDR3 consists of 15 residues. The V end lost 3 bases, the J end lost 0 bases, and 12 bases lay between the germline ends. The CDR3 spells CASSYGAGSSYEQYF. For the CDR3, the DNA is TGTGCCAGCAGTTACGGCGCCGGGAGCTCCTACGAGCAGTACTTC.

The chain joins TRBV5-6 to TRBJ2-2; D is unresolved. Germline CDR1 and CDR2: SGHDT and YYEEEE. With 2 bases removed from V and 2 bases from J, the gap between germline ends came to 4 bases. The CDR3 has 13 amino acids. The CDR3 loop reads CASSFGNTGELFF. CDR3 bases: TGTGCCAGCAGCTTTGGAAACACCGGGGAGCTGTTTTTT.

With respect to this clone: At one end the junction does not follow the germline gene, possibly because of a read error. The CDR3 loop reads CASSSGQTSLNAPTCNF. The CDR3 bases are TGTGCCAGCAGCTCTGGACAGACTAGTCTTAACGCACCGACCTGTAACTTC. This sequence joins TRBV7-3 and TRBJ2-5; D tentatively reads TRBD1 or TRBD2 (6 bases each). CDR1 is SGHTA, CDR2 FQGTGA, per germline. The CDR3 has 17 residues.

V is TRBV6-1 and J is TRBJ2-3; no definite D call. V was cut by 4 bases and J by 3 bases, with 17 bases left in between. CDR1 is MNHNS, CDR2 SASEGT, per germline. This CDR3 has 16 amino acids. Here the CDR3 reads CASSVLNLIGTDTQYF. The DNA for the CDR3 is TGTGCCAGCAGTGTCTTAAACCTAATCGGGACAGATACGCAGTATTTT.

The chain joins TRBV10-1 to TRBJ1-1; D is unresolved. Per germline, CDR1 WNHNN and CDR2 SYGVQD (reference sequence). This CDR3 region has 15 residues. V was trimmed by 0 bases and J by 1 base, leaving 9 bases between them. The chain's CDR3 is CASSESYCSNTEAFF. The CDR3 nucleotides read TGCGCCAGCAGTGAGTCTTATTGTTCGAACACTGAAGCTTTCTTT.

This chain uses TRBV7-6 with TRBJ1-3, with D unclear. Trimming removed 2 bases from V and 0 bases from J, with 2 bases in between. Germline V gene data show CDR1 as SGHVS and CDR2 as FNYEAQ. This CDR3 is 13 amino acids long. The CDR3 protein is CASSLISGNTIYF. The CDR3 nucleotides read TGTGCCAGCAGCTTAATCTCTGGAAACACCATATATTTT.

The chain is built from TRBV4-2 and TRBJ1-1, with 10 bases lining up with TRBD1. Losses at the gene ends were 0 bases for V and 3 bases for J; bases not matched to a gene: 13. CDR3 length equals 19 residues. Germline CDR1 LGHNA, CDR2 YNFKEQ. In nucleotides, the CDR3 is TGTGCCAGCAGCCAAGAGGGGCCCGGACAGGGGGGGTTGGACACTGAAGCTTTCTTT. Translated: CASSQEGPGQGGLDTEAFF.

V usage is TRBV6-5 and J usage is TRBJ1-2, with 9 bases fitting TRBD1. Germline assignment: CDR1 MNHEY and CDR2 SVGAGI. After removal of 10 bases from V and 0 bases from J, the junction contained 9 bases not matched to a gene. This CDR3 comprises 15 residues. For the CDR3, the DNA is TGTGCCATCCGGGAGGGGACAGGGACTAACTATGGCTACACCTTC. This sequence encodes CAIREGTGTNYGYTF.

The chain is built from TRBV9 and TRBJ1-2; D not certain. From germline, CDR1 is SGDLS and CDR2 YYNGEE. The CDR3 has 16 amino acids. Trimming removed 3 bases from V and 2 bases from J, with 17 bases in between. This CDR3 reads CASSATVVDGNYGYTF. CDR3 nucleotide sequence: TGTGCCAGCAGCGCCACAGTGGTGGACGGGAACTATGGCTACACCTTC.

The chain employs TRBV9 and TRBJ2-2; the D is unclear. V dropped 3 bases and J dropped 4 bases, with 13 bases sitting between them. Germline V CDR1 and CDR2: SGDLS, YYNGEE. This CDR3 contains 15 residues. The CDR3 DNA sequence: TGTGCCAGCAGCGCTCTAAACTCGGTCACCGGGGAGCTGTTTTTT. The encoded protein is CASSALNSVTGELFF.

The rearrangement links TRBV27 to TRBJ1-1; D ambiguous. Trimming cost V 5 bases and J 1 base, with 14 bases left between them. The CDR3 sequence is 15 residues long. Germline CDR1 MNHEY, CDR2 SMNVEV (reference sequence). CDR3 DNA sequence: TGTGCCAGCAGTCACATCACCGGGGAGAACACTGAAGCTTTCTTT. It yields the protein CASSHITGENTEAFF.

CDR3 residues: CATGNGPPYEQYF. CDR3 coding DNA: TGTGCCACAGGGAACGGACCCCCCTACGAGCAGTACTTC. The J gene is TRBJ2-7, the V gene TRBV19; a possible D gene is TRBD1 (5 bases). The CDR3 is made up of 13 amino acids. V gave up 10 bases and J gave up 2 bases, with 15 bases separating them. Germline CDR1 reads LNHDA; CDR2 reads SQIVND (reference sequence).

This rearrangement joins TRBV7-6 to TRBJ2-7; D possibly uses TRBD1 or TRBD2 (6 bases each). The V end was cut by 3 bases, the J end by 3 bases, with 15 bases between. Germline V CDR1 and CDR2: SGHVS, FNYEAQ. The CDR3 is 15 amino acids. The CDR3 sequence: CASSLGAGPLYEQYF. The CDR3 nucleotides are TGTGCCAGCAGCTTGGGGGCGGGGCCCCTCTACGAGCAGTACTTC.

Only one count was recorded for this clone. The chain joins TRBV5-4 to TRBJ1-1, with D uncertain. CDR3 length equals 13 residues. V dropped 4 bases and J dropped 5 bases, with 12 bases sitting between them. The V gene's germline CDR1 is SGHNT and CDR2 YYREEE (reference sequence). CDR3 sequence: CASSPEGRTEAFF. As DNA, the CDR3 is TGTGCCAGCAGCCCGGAAGGGAGGACTGAAGCTTTCTTT.

The chain uses TRBV25-1 and TRBJ2-2; TRBD2 aligns across 9 bases. Germline V gene lookup returns CDR1 MGHDK and CDR2 SYGVNS. The CDR3 is made up of 17 amino acids. The V and J ends lost 2 bases and 1 base, in that order; junction bases with no gene match: 5. The CDR3 sequence: CASSEGLAGRNTGELFF. The DNA for the CDR3 is TGTGCCAGCAGTGAAGGGCTAGCGGGGAGGAACACCGGGGAGCTGTTTTTT.